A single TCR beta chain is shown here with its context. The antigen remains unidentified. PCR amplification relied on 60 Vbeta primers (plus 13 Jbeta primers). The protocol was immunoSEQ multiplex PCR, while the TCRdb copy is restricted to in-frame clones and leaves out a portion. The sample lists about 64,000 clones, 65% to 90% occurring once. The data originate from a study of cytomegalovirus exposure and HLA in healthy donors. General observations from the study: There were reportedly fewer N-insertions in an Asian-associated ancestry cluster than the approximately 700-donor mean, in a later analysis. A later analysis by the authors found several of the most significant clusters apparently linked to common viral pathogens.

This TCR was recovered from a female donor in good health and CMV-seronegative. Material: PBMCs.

The CDR3 nucleotides read TGCGCCAGCAGCCAAGACCCCCTAGGCCCCGGTCCCGTAGAAAACATTCAGTACTTC. Its protein product is CASSQDPLGPGPVENIQYF. V usage is TRBV4-3 and J usage is TRBJ2-4; D is uncertain. The germline V gene encodes CDR1 LGHNA and CDR2 YSLEER. The ends were cut back, 0 bases at V and 5 bases at J, with 23 bases in the middle. The CDR3 consists of 19 residues.